This T cell receptor beta chain was captured by sequencing in a study of T cell responses to AZD1222 COVID-19 vaccine (dated by TCRdb to about 2021). For the wider study: A total of 230 to 250 trial participants underwent TCR sequencing, of whom about 210 had received two doses of AZD1222 and some 25 had received two doses of the MenACWY control vaccine. Trial participants were enrolled by age into 18-55, 56-69 and 70-plus year subgroups, with about 150, 27 and 61 TCR-sequenced participants respectively. Study-wide findings and limitations: Vaccine-associated CD4 TCRs spanned the whole spike protein, with dominant responses in regions 160-218 and 743-854. Epitopes outside the regions mutated in the B.1.351 and B.1.1.7 variants were reportedly recognized by nearly half of the unique spike-specific TCRs. In the small 56-69-year group, the increase in depth fell short of significance, most likely because of low power. Conclusions about previously exposed vaccinees are limited, since just five to seven AZD1222 recipients were seropositive for SARS-CoV-2 at baseline. Spike-specific TCR breadth and depth rose significantly after two AZD1222 doses compared with day 0 and with MenACWY recipients. Because no samples from the day 14 peak response were available, repertoires could be characterized only after the peak T cell response. Most participants were white British and females outnumbered males, and the authors suggested that clonal diversity may have been underestimated.

The meaning of the sample's time point label: baseline before first vaccination. The intended sense of this specimen's treatment or condition label: meningococcal conjugate vaccine given as trial control. Vaccinee samples were obtained from the UK trials COV001 and COV002, which included a single-blind randomized controlled phase 2/3 trial of AZD1222 (ChAdOx1 nCoV-19) in healthy adults. Trial participant PBMC samples were collected at day 0 and day 28 after the second dose for TCRbeta chain sequencing. The CDR3 regions of human TCRbeta chains were analyzed by immunosequencing. On the authors' methods: Repertoire TCRs were checked for matches against a reference library of SARS-CoV-2-specific TCRs that had been generated using the MIRA antigen-specificity platform. Breadth meant the fraction of unique TCRs that were SARS-CoV-2-associated, whereas depth meant the fraction of total T cells that were SARS-CoV-2-associated. Using the MIRA data, each spike-specific TCR was mapped to the spike region that the TCR reacts to and placed in a CD4 or CD8 class. Log10-transformed breadth and depth values were compared by one-way ANOVA with Sidak's multiple comparisons tests. Drawn from immuneACCESS, this table holds only the in-frame rearrangements with V and J called that TCRdb kept. Clones are partly lost; checked studies trace under half to an unresolved V gene and leave the rest unexplained. V, J and clone size were drawn from that table, and D and trimming were deduced from the DNA. The sample yields roughly 140,000 clones; about 87% were counted once. 3% to 4% of the sample is in the top ten clones.

A note on this clone: Its antigen target is currently unknown. The input lacks base qualities; no much larger clone sits a single base away.

Measured from the cysteine to the phenylalanine, the CDR3 is 12 residues long. The CDR3 DNA has 36 bases and is translated from base 1. CDR1 and CDR2 are read off the germline V gene as KGHDR and SFDVKD. V and J are truncated by 4 bases and 2 bases respectively, leaving an intervening sequence of 4 bases. This specimen was peripheral blood, taken on day 0 of MenACWY control vaccination. The sequence was collected from an adult in good health. Here the chain combines TRBV24-1 and TRBJ1-2, with an unclear D gene assignment. For the CDR3, the sequence is CATSEANYGYTF. In nucleotide form, the sequence is TGTGCCACCAGTGAGGCCAACTATGGCTACACCTTC.